This T cell receptor beta chain was retrieved from a study of T cell clones after liver transplantation. The wider study: TCRbeta sequencing after a pre-transplant mixed lymphocyte reaction identified graft-donor-reactive clones, later tracked in post-transplant blood. Tolerant meant at least one year fully off immunosuppression without liver enzymes above twice normal.

The V end was cut by 4 bases, the J end by 5 bases, with 16 bases between. The CDR3 is made up of 16 amino acids. Germline V gene data show CDR1 as SGHNT and CDR2 as YYREEE (reference sequence). Sequencing used immunoSEQ multiplex PCR; TCRdb keeps in-frame clones, though not all of them. The table lists 65,000 to 80,000 clones, around 78% of them singletons. Specimen: CD4+ T cells from blood, collected at the 22-month timepoint. This sequence joins TRBV5-4 and TRBJ1-6; D unresolved. The TCR sequence derives from a human patient who received a liver transplant. Some T cells may be the graft donor's. The CDR3 DNA reads as TGTGCCAGCAGCCTACAGCGGTTTGGGGATAATTCACCCCTCCACTTT. Translating gives CASSLQRFGDNSPLHF.